This T cell receptor beta chain is from a study of blood T cell repertoires in COVID-19. Study-level information: PBMCs, B-cell-depleted T cells, or T cells provided the cDNA or gDNA that made up the material.

The count of this clone is one. Per the authors' pipeline: Amplification of reference gene primers provided the estimated nucleated cell counts. Sequencing was performed with immunoSEQ multiplex PCR; in TCRdb, only in-frame clones are kept and a portion is missing. V and J calls plus clone size are reproduced from that table; the DNA served to infer D and trimming. The sample includes about 200,000 clones, approximately 87% seen only once; the top ten take roughly 6.2%. The sequenced material came from peripheral blood. The clonotype comes from a man between 60 and 75 years old who had recovered from COVID-19.

The CDR3 region has the DNA TGTGCCAGCAGCCTCCAACCGACGGGGAGTCTCTATGGCTACACCTTC. It codes for CASSLQPTGSLYGYTF. J is TRBJ1-2 and V is TRBV7-2; unclear D gene. The CDR3 loop spans 16 amino acids. CDR1 is SGHTA, CDR2 FQGNSA, per germline. V was trimmed by 5 bases and J by 4 bases, leaving 20 bases between them.